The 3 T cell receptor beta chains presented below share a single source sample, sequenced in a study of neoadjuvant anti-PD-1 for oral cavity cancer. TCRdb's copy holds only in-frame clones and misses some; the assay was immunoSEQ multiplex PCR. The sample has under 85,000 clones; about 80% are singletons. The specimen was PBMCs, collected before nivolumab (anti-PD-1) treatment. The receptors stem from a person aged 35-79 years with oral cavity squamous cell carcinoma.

CDR3 amino acids: CASTPGRGTTYEQYF. CDR3 DNA sequence: TGTGCCAGCACACCGGGCCGGGGGACGACCTACGAGCAGTACTTC. This chain uses TRBV28 with TRBJ2-7, with TRBD2 as a possible D gene (6 bases). This CDR3 has 15 amino acids. Germline V lookup: CDR1 MDHEN, CDR2 SYDVKM. V lost 7 bases to trimming and J lost 2 bases, with 18 bases between them.

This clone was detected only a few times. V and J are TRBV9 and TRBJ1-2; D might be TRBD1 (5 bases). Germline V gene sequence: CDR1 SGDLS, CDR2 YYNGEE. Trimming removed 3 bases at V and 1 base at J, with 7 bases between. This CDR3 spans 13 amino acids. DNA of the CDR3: TGTGCCAGCAGCGCCGACAGTAACTATGGCTACACCTTC. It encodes CASSADSNYGYTF.

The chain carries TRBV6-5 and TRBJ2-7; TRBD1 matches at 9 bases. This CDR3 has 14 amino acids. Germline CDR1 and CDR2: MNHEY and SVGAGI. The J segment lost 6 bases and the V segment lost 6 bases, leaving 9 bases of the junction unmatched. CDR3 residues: CASRLTGTGTEQYF. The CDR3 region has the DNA TGTGCCAGCAGGCTGACCGGGACAGGGACCGAGCAGTACTTC.